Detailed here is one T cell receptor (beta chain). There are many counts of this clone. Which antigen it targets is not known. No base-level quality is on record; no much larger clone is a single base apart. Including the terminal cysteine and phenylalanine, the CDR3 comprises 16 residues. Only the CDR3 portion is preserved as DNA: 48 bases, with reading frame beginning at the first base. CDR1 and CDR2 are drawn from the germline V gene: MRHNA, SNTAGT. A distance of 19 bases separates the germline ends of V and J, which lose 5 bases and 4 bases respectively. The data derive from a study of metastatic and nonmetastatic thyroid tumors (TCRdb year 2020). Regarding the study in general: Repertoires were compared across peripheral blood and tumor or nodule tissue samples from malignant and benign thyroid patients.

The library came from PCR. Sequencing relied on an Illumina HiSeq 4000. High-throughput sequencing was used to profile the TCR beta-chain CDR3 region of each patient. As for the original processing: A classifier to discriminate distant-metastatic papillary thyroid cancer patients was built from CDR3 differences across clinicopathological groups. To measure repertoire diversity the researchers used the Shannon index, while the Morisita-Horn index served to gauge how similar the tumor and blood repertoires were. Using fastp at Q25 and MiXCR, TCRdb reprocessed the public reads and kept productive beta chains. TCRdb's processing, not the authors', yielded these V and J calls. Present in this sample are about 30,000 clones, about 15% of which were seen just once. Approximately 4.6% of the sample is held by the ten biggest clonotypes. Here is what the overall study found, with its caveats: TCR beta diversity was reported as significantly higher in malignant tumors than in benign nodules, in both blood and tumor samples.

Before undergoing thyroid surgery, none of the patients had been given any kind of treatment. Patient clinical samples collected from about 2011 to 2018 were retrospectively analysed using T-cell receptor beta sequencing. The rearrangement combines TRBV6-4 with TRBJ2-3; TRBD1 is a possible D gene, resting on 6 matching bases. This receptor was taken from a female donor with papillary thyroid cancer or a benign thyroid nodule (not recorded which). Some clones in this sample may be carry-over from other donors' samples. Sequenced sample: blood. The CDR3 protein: CASSPGWTVSADTQYF. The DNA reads TGTGCCAGCAGTCCTGGGTGGACAGTCTCGGCAGATACGCAGTATTTT.